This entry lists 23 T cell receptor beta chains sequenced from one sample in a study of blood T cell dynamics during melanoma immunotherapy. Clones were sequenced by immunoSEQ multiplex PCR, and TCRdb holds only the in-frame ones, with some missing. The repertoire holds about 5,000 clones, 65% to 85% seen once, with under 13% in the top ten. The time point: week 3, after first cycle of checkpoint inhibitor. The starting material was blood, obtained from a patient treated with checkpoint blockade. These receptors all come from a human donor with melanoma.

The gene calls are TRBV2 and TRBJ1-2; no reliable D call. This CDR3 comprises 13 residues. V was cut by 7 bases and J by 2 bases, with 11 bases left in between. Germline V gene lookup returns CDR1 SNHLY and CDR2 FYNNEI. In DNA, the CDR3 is TGTGCCAGCAAAAGGTGGTCGAACTATGGCTACACCTTC. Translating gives CASKRWSNYGYTF. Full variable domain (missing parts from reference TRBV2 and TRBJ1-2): EPEVTQTPSHQVTQMGQEVILRCVPISNHLYFYWYRQILGQKVEFLVSFYNNEISEKSEIFDDQFSVERPDGSNFTLKIRSTKLEDSAMYFCASKRWSNYGYTFGSGTRLTVV.

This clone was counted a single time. The CDR3 sequence: CASRLTGTPVTEAFF. The CDR3 DNA reads TGTGCCAGCAGATTAACCGGGACGCCAGTTACTGAAGCTTTCTTT. V usage is TRBV28 and J usage is TRBJ1-1, with D perhaps TRBD1 (5 bases). This CDR3 is built from 15 residues. Germline V gene lookup returns CDR1 MDHEN and CDR2 SYDVKM. V lost 6 bases, J lost 5 bases, and 19 bases lay in between. Full variable domain (outside the CDR3, taken from reference TRBV28 and TRBJ1-1): DVKVTQSSRYLVKRTGEKVFLECVQDMDHENMFWYRQDPGLGLRLIYFSYDVKMKEKGDIPEGYSVSREKKERFSLILESASTNQTSMYLCASRLTGTPVTEAFFGQGTRLTVV.

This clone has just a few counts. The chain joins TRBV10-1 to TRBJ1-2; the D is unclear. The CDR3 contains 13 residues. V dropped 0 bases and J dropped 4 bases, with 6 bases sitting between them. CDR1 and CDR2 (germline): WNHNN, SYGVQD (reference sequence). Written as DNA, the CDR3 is TGCGCCAGCAGTGAGTCCAGGATCTATGGCTACACCTTC. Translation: CASSESRIYGYTF.

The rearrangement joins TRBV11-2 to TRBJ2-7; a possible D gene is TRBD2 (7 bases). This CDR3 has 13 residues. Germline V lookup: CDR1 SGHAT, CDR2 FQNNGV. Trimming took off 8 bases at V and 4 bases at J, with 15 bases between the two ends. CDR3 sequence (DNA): TGTGCCAGCCCGGGGGGCTCCTGGTACGAGCAGTACTTC. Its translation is CASPGGSWYEQYF.

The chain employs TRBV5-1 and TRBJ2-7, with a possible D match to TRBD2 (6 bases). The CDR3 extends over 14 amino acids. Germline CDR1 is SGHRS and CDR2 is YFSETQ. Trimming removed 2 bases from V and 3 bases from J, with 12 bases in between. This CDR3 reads CASSFGGMDYEQYF. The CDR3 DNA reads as TGCGCCAGCAGCTTCGGGGGTATGGACTACGAGCAGTACTTC.

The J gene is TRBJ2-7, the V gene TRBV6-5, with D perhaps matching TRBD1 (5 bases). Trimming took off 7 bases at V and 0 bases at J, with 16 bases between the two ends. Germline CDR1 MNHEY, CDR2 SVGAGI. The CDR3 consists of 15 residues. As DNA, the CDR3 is TGTGCCAGCACCCTAGGTTTAGGGGCCTCCTACGAGCAGTACTTC. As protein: CASTLGLGASYEQYF.

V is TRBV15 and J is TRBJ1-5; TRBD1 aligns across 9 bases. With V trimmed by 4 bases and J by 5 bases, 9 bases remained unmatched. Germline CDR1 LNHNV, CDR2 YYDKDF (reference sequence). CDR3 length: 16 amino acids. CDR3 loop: CATSNTGTGRHQPQHF. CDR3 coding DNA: TGTGCCACCAGCAATACCGGGACAGGGAGGCATCAGCCCCAGCATTTT.

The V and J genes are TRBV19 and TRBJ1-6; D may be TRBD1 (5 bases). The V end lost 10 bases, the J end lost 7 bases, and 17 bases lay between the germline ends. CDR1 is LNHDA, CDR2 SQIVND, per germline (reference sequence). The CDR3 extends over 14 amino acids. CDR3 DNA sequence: TGTGCCACTTCGGGCGGGACGTGGAATTCACCCCTCCACTTT. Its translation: CATSGGTWNSPLHF.

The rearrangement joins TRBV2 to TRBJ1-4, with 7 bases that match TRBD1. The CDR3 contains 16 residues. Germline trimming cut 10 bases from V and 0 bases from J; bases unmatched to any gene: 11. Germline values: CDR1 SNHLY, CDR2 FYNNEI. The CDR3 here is CANAGTETATNEKLFF. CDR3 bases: TGTGCCAACGCCGGGACAGAGACTGCAACTAATGAAAAACTGTTTTTT. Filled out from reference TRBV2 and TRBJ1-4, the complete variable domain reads EPEVTQTPSHQVTQMGQEVILRCVPISNHLYFYWYRQILGQKVEFLVSFYNNEISEKSEIFDDQFSVERPDGSNFTLKIRSTKLEDSAMYFCANAGTETATNEKLFFGSGTQLSVL.

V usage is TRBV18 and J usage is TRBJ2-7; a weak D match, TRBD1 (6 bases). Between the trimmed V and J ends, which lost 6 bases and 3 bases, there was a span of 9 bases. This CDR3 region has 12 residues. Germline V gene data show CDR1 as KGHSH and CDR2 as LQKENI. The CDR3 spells CASSRDNYEQYF. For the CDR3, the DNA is TGTGCCAGCTCTCGGGACAACTACGAGCAGTACTTC.

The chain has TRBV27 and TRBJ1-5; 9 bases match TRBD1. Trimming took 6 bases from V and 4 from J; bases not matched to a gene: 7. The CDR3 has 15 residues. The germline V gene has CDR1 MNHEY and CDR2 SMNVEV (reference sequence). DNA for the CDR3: TGTGCCAGCAGATATACAGGGGGCGGGAATCAGCCCCAGCATTTT. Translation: CASRYTGGGNQPQHF.

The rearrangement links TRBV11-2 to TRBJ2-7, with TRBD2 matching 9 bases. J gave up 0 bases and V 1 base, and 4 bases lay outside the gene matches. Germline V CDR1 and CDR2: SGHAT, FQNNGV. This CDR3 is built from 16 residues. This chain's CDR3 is CASSLVTSGDSYEQYF. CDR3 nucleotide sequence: TGTGCCAGCAGCTTAGTGACTAGCGGAGACTCCTACGAGCAGTACTTC. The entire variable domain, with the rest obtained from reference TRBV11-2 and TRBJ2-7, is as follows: EAGVAQSPRYKIIEKRQSVAFWCNPISGHATLYWYQQILGQGPKLLIQFQNNGVVDDSQLPKDRFSAERLKGVDSTLKIQPAKLEDSAVYLCASSLVTSGDSYEQYFGPGTRLTVT.

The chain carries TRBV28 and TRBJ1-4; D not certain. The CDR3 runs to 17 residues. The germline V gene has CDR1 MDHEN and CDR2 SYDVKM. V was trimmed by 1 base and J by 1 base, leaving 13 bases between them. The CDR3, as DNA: TGTGCCAGCAGTTTATTTCAAATCCCCCAAACTAATGAAAAACTGTTTTTT. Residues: CASSLFQIPQTNEKLFF.

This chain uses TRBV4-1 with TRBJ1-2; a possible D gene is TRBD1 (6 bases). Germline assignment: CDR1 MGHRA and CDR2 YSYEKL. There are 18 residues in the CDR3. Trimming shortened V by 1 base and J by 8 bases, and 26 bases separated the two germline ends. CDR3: CASSQVGITGQPRVGYTF. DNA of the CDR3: TGCGCCAGCAGCCAAGTGGGAATAACGGGACAACCGAGAGTCGGCTACACCTTC.

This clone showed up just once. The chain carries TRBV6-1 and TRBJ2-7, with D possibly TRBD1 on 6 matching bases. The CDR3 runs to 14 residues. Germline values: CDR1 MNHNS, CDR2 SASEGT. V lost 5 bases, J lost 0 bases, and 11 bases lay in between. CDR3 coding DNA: TGTGCCAGCAGTCGGACAGCAAGCTCCTACGAGCAGTACTTC. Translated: CASSRTASSYEQYF.

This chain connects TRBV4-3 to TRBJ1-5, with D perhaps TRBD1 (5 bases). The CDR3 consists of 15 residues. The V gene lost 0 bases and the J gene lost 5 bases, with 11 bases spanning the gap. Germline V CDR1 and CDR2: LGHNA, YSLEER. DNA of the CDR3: TGCGCCAGCAGCCAAGAATGGAGGGGATATCAGCCCCAGCATTTT. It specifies CASSQEWRGYQPQHF.

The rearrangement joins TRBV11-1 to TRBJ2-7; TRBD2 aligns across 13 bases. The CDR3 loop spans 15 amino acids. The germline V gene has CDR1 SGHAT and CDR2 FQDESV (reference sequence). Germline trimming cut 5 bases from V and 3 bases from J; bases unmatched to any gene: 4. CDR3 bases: TGTGCCAGCAGCCCCGGGACTAGCGGGATCTACGAGCAGTACTTC. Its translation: CASSPGTSGIYEQYF.

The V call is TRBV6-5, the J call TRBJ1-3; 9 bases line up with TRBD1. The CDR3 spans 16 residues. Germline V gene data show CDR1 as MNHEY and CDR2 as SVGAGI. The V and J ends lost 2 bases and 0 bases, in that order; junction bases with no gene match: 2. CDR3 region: CASSYGTGNSGNTIYF. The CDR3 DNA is TGTGCCAGCAGTTACGGGACAGGGAACTCTGGAAACACCATATATTTT.

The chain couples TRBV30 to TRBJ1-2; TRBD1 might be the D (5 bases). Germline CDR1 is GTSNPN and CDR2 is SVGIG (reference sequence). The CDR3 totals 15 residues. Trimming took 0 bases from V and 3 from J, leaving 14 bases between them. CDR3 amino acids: CAWSVGPPVYYGYTF. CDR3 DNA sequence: TGTGCCTGGAGTGTGGGGCCACCCGTTTACTATGGCTACACCTTC.

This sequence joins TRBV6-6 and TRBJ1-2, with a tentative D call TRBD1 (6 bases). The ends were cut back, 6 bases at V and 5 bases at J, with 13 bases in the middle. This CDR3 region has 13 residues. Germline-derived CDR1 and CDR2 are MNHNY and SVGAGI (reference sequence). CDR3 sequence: CASRQGGPYGYTF. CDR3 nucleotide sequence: TGTGCCAGCAGACAAGGGGGGCCATATGGCTACACCTTC.

The CDR3 spells CASSEVYGYTF. The CDR3 DNA sequence: TGTGCCAGCAGTGAAGTGTATGGCTACACCTTC. The chain joins TRBV6-1 to TRBJ1-2; D ambiguous. The V gene's germline CDR1 is MNHNS and CDR2 SASEGT. CDR3 length: 11 amino acids. The V end was cut by 1 base, the J end by 5 bases, with 2 bases between.

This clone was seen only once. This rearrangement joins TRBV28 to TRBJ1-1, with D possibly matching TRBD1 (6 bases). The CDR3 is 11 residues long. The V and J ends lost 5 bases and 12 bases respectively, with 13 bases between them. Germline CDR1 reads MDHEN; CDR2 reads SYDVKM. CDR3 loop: CASSTRRGTFF. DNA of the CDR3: TGTGCCAGCAGTACCCGCAGGGGAACTTTCTTT.

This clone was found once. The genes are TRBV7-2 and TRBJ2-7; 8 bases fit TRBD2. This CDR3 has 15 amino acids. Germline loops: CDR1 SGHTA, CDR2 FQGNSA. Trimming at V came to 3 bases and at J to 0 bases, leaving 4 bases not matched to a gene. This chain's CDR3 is CASSLGGGTSYEQYF. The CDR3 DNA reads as TGTGCCAGCAGCTTGGGCGGGGGGACCTCCTACGAGCAGTACTTC.